This TCR beta chain was recovered during a study of a mutant IDH1 vaccine in newly diagnosed glioma. Whole-study context: Vaccine administration was initiated 4-6 weeks following radiotherapy alone, or with temozolomide cycles. Of treated patients, approximately 62% were men and about 38% women, averaging around 39 years.

Regarding the study as a whole: Immune responses induced by the vaccine were seen in 93.3% of patients, spanning multiple MHC alleles.

Turning to this clone: As yet, its antigen is unknown.

Clones were sequenced by immunoSEQ multiplex PCR, and TCRdb holds only the in-frame ones, with some missing. Seen here are 20,000 or so clones, 80% to 85% observed once, and the top ten hold about 3%. Time point meaning: week 47, end of study. Vaccinated patients received 300 ug of mutant IDH1 20-mer peptide per dose, with topical imiquimod. Eight vaccinations reached patients in weeks 1, 3, 5, 7, 11, 15, 19 and 23. This receptor was identified in a man in his forties or fifties with glioma. This sample comprised PBMCs, obtained from a glioma patient whose treatment included an IDH1 peptide vaccine.

CDR3 nucleotide sequence: TGTGCCAGCTCACCAACGACAGGGTCGGGACAGCCCCAGCATTTT. Amino acids: CASSPTTGSGQPQHF. The V call is TRBV18, the J call TRBJ1-5, with 7 bases aligning to TRBD1. The junction had 8 bases not matched to a gene; V was cut back by 2 bases and J by 7 bases. CDR1 is KGHSH, CDR2 LQKENI, per germline. CDR3 length: 15 amino acids.